This TCR beta chain was observed in a study of glioma-infiltrating T cells. The trim removed 6 bases at V and 2 bases at J, leaving 7 bases unmatched. Germline CDR1 DFQATT, CDR2 SNEGSKA (reference sequence). The CDR3 length is 14 residues. With respect to this clonotype: Its target is unknown.

Study-wide findings and caveats: Gliomas, especially low-grade, showed above-expected tissue-blood divergence; non-neoplastic patients showed below.

Using RNA template, CDR3s of TCR alpha and beta were amplified with iRepertoire arm-PCR. TCRdb re-derived calls from the multiplex PCR reads in MiXCR, one entry per CDR3 protein. In the table there are under 150,000 distinct CDR3 sequences, 39% of which are singletons. This clonotype originated in a human donor with low-grade glioma or glioblastoma, undergoing nonglioma brain surgery, or in good health (not recorded which). Sequencing was done on a sample of glioma tissue, nonneoplastic brain tissue, or PBMCs (not recorded which). This rearrangement joins TRBV20-1 to TRBJ2-3; 8 bases fit TRBD1. The CDR3 DNA sequence: TGCAGTGCCTCGACAGGGGAGTCCACAGATACGCAGTATTTT. Protein sequence: CSASTGESTDTQYF.